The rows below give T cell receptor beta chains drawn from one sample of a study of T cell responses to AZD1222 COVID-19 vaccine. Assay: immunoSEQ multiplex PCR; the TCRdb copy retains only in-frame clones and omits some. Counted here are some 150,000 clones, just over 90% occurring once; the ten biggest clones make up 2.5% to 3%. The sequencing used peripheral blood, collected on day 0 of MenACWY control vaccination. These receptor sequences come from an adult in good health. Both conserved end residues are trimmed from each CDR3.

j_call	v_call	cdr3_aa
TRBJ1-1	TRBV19	ASSILAKGLNTEAF
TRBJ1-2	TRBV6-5	ASSRDSYGYT
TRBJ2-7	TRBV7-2	ASSLFAVSYEQY
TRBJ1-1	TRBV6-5	ASIHAGQTEAF
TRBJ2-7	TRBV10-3	AISSPAPGQGEWGSYEQY
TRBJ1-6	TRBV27	ASSSRTGLNSPLH
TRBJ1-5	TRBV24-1	ATSDPDSNQPQH
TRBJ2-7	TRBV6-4	ASSDPGGRNEQY
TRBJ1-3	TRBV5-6	ASSLRRGRNTIY
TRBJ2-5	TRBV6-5	ASSPSRQGTETQY
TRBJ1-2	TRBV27	ASSLFGGYGYT
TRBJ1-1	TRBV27	ASSLKGPMNTEAF
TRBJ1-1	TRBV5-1	ASSLARGLMNTEAF
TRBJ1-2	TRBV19	ASSIWGQNYGYT